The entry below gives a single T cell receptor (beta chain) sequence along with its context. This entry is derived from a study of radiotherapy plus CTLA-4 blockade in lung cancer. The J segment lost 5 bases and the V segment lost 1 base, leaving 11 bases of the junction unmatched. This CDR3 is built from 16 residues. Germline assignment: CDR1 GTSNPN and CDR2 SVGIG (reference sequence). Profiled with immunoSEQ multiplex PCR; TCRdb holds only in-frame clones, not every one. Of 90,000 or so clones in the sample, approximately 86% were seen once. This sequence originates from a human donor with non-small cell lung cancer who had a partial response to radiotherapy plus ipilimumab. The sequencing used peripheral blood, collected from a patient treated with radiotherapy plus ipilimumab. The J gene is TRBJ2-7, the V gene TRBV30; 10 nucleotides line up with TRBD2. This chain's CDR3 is CAWSARWGLAFDEQYF. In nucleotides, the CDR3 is TGTGCCTGGAGTGCCCGGTGGGGACTAGCGTTCGACGAGCAGTACTTC.